This TCR beta chain was recorded in a study of somatic mutations in cytotoxic T cells in rheumatoid arthritis. The length of the CDR3 is 17 residues. Germline CDR1 reads LNHDA; CDR2 reads SQIVND (reference sequence). V dropped 5 bases and J dropped 1; count of bases not matched to a gene: 10. Here immunoSEQ multiplex PCR was the method, and the copy in TCRdb shows in-frame clones only, minus some. The sample lists 15,000 to 20,000 clones; about 85% were seen once. The J gene is TRBJ2-1, the V gene TRBV19, with TRBD2 matching 8 bases. The sequenced material came from CD8+ T cells sorted from blood. The sequence was obtained from an adult with rheumatoid arthritis. As DNA, the CDR3 is TGTGCCAGTAGTCCTGTGGCGGGACTAGGTTCCTACAATGAGCAGTTCTTC. Translated: CASSPVAGLGSYNEQFF.